The source of this TCR beta chain is a study of T cell responses to AZD1222 COVID-19 vaccine. General observations from the study: Donors were largely white British and mainly female; clonal diversity was possibly underestimated.

Only in-frame clones appear in the TCRdb table, and some are missing; sequencing was by immunoSEQ multiplex PCR. The sample consists of about 100,000 clones, 87% of them appearing once. This CDR3 is 12 amino acids long. V lost 5 bases and J lost 2, with 1 base in between. Germline CDR1 LNHNV, CDR2 YYDKDF (reference sequence). As concerns this clone: What it binds is not known.

The chain is built from TRBV15 and TRBJ2-6, with D unresolved. This clonotype was obtained from an adult in good health. Sequencing was performed on peripheral blood, taken on day 0 of MenACWY control vaccination. The CDR3 DNA follows: TGTGCCACCAGCCCTGGGGCCAACGTCCTGACTTTC. Protein sequence: CATSPGANVLTF.